One sample yielded the 14 T cell receptor beta chains listed below, sequenced in a study of T cells in Graves' hyperthyroidism and ophthalmopathy. TCR beta CDR3 regions were amplified from RNA transcripts. With the HTBI primer set, the TCR CDR3 went through a first round of RT-PCR. A single record per CDR3 protein comes from TCRdb applying MiXCR to the multiplex PCR reads. This sample carries about 690,000 distinct CDR3 sequences, roughly 17% of them seen once, and the ten largest clones take 15% to 18%. Sequencing was carried out using blood. The source is a man aged 50 to 60 with Graves' hyperthyroidism.

About this clonotype: The germline gene is not matched at one end of the junction; a read error may be the cause. The DNA for the CDR3 is TGTGCCAGCAGCTTGGTTAGCGGGAGGGCCCGGGAGACCCAGCACTTC. Translated: CASSLVSGRARETQHF. The chain is built from TRBV5-4 and TRBJ2-5, with TRBD2 matching over 11 bases. The CDR3 runs 16 residues. Germline V gene sequence: CDR1 SGHNT, CDR2 YYREEE (reference sequence).

This clonotype has at least ten counts. The V and J genes are TRBV20-1 and TRBJ2-3; D call uncertain. V lost 0 bases and J lost 1, with 8 bases in between. The CDR3 totals 14 residues. Germline CDR1 and CDR2: DFQATT and SNEGSKA (reference sequence). The CDR3 sequence: CSARDVGGTDTQYF. As DNA, the CDR3 is TGCAGTGCTAGAGACGTCGGTGGCACAGATACGCAGTATTTT.

This clonotype has a handful of counts. This rearrangement joins TRBV30 to TRBJ2-3, with 7 bases that match TRBD2. V was pared by 2 bases and J by 0 bases, with 5 bases of the junction left unmatched. CDR1 GTSNPN and CDR2 SVGIG come from the germline V gene (reference sequence). This CDR3 contains 15 residues. In nucleotides, the CDR3 is TGTGCCTGGAGTCTAAGCGGGACGAGCACAGATACGCAGTATTTT. Protein sequence: CAWSLSGTSTDTQYF.

This clonotype was seen more than once but under ten times. V gene TRBV6-2 or TRBV6-3 combines with J gene TRBJ1-5; 8 nucleotides match TRBD1. J was trimmed by 5 bases and V by 6 bases; bases with no gene match: 9. There are 15 residues in the CDR3. Per the germline V gene, CDR1 is MNHEY and CDR2 is SVGEGT. The CDR3 sequence: CASSRGQGDYQPQHF. The CDR3 DNA follows: TGTGCCAGCAGCCGAGGACAGGGTGATTATCAGCCCCAGCATTTT.

This clonotype was seen many times. The rearrangement uses TRBV28 and TRBJ2-7, with 8 bases matching TRBD2. The CDR3 runs 17 residues. Germline V lookup: CDR1 MDHEN, CDR2 SYDVKM. After removal of 4 bases from V and 3 bases from J, the junction contained 14 bases not matched to a gene. The CDR3 nucleotides are TGTGCCAGCAGTTACAACCCGGAGCGGGGGCACGACTACGAGCAGTACTTC. It encodes CASSYNPERGHDYEQYF.

This clonotype was counted between two and nine times. It may be a read error: a sequence one base away is much more abundant. This sequence joins TRBV24-1 and TRBJ2-5; TRBD2 is a possible D gene (6 bases). This CDR3 is built from 14 residues. Trimming pared 4 bases from V and 6 bases from J, leaving 14 bases between. Germline V gives CDR1 KGHDR, CDR2 SFDVKD. This chain's CDR3 is CATSDGTGGQTQYF. For the CDR3, the DNA is TGTGCCACCAGTGACGGGACTGGCGGGCAGACCCAGTACTTC.

The rearrangement links TRBV4-1 to TRBJ2-1; the D gene is possibly TRBD2 (5 bases). Between the trimmed V and J ends, which lost 0 bases and 5 bases, there was a span of 14 bases. The CDR3 is made up of 16 amino acids. The germline V gene encodes CDR1 MGHRA and CDR2 YSYEKL. CDR3 in DNA: TGCGCCAGCAGCCAAGAAGAGAGGGCCTTCAACAATGAGCAGTTCTTC. It specifies CASSQEERAFNNEQFF.

This clonotype was seen repeatedly, ten times or more. The junction shows a germline mismatch at one end, possibly a read error. V and J are TRBV19 and TRBJ2-1; 8 bases are a match to TRBD2. The germline V gene encodes CDR1 LNHDA and CDR2 SQIVND (reference sequence). CDR3 size: 15 residues. This chain's CDR3 is CASSISGSSYNEQFF. The DNA for the CDR3 is TGTGCCAGCAGTATAAGCGGGAGCTCCTACAATGAGCAGTTCTTC.

This clonotype has ten or more counts. CDR3 region: CASSTGDQETQYF. CDR3 nucleotide sequence: TGTGCCAGTAGTACAGGGGACCAAGAGACCCAGTACTTC. The chain recombines TRBV19 with TRBJ2-5; D perhaps matches TRBD1 (6 bases). Trimming took 4 bases from V and 0 from J, leaving 6 bases between them. CDR1 LNHDA and CDR2 SQIVND come from the germline V gene (reference sequence). This CDR3 spans 13 amino acids.

In its sample, this clonotype was seen many times. The rearrangement links TRBV2 to TRBJ2-2, with 12 bases aligning to TRBD2. V gave up 7 bases and J gave up 3 bases; unmatched junction bases: 9. This CDR3 has 17 amino acids. The germline gives CDR1 SNHLY, CDR2 FYNNEI. This CDR3 is CASTGLAGPTDTGELFF. The CDR3 DNA reads as TGTGCCAGCACTGGACTAGCGGGACCCACGGACACCGGGGAGCTGTTTTTT.

Ten or more counts support this clonotype. DNA of the CDR3: TGTGCCAGCAGCTCGGGATCAACCGGGAAGAAGTACTTC. Amino acid sequence: CASSSGSTGKKYF. The chain joins TRBV7-3 to TRBJ2-7; tentative D call: TRBD2 (5 bases). The CDR3 consists of 13 residues. Trimming took off 4 bases at V and 11 bases at J, with 18 bases between the two ends. CDR1 and CDR2 from the germline V gene are SGHTA and FQGTGA.

This clonotype was detected a few times. CDR3 sequence (DNA): TGTGCCAGCAGCGTACCGGGACAGGGAGCTCTGGAGCAGTACTTC. Translated, it gives CASSVPGQGALEQYF. This chain uses TRBV7-9 with TRBJ2-7; TRBD1 aligns across 9 bases. The CDR3 totals 15 residues. The V and J ends lost 5 bases and 7 bases, in that order; junction bases with no gene match: 12. Germline V gene sequence: CDR1 SEHNR, CDR2 FQNEAQ (reference sequence). Variable domain in full (rest from reference TRBV7-9 and TRBJ2-7): DTGVSQNPRHKITKRGQNVTFRCDPISEHNRLYWYRQTLGQGPEFLTYFQNEAQLEKSRLLSDRFSAERPKGSFSTLEIQRTEQGDSAMYLCASSVPGQGALEQYFGPGTRLTVT.

CDR3 sequence: CASSFGFNQPQHF. CDR3 coding DNA: TGTGCCAGCAGTTTCGGATTCAATCAGCCCCAGCATTTT. The chain combines TRBV28 with TRBJ1-5; unclear D gene. V was clipped by 3 bases and J by 3 bases, with 6 bases between them. The germline gives CDR1 MDHEN, CDR2 SYDVKM. There are 13 residues in the CDR3. The variable domain in full, with the rest retrieved from reference TRBV28 and TRBJ1-5, is DVKVTQSSRYLVKRTGEKVFLECVQDMDHENMFWYRQDPGLGLRLIYFSYDVKMKEKGDIPEGYSVSREKKERFSLILESASTNQTSMYLCASSFGFNQPQHFGDGTRLSIL.

The table lists this clonotype with many counts. V and J are TRBV7-2 and TRBJ2-7; the match to TRBD2 covers 11 bases. Germline CDR1 SGHTA, CDR2 FQGNSA. Unmatched junction bases numbered 6, after V lost 0 bases and J lost 5 bases. This CDR3 region has 16 residues. The CDR3 nucleotides are TGTGCCAGCAGCTTAGCGCTAGCGGGAGGTTCCAACGAGCAGTACTTC. Amino acid sequence: CASSLALAGGSNEQYF.